The present T cell receptor (beta chain) was sequenced within a study of T cells in Graves' hyperthyroidism and ophthalmopathy. Study findings and constraints: Prediction of ophthalmopathy progression came a median roughly 6.6 months pre-onset.

Patients with ophthalmopathy all had a Clinical Activity Score of at least 3, a NOSPECS grade of at least 4 and duration under 3 months. Diagnoses used clinical symptoms, serum thyroxine and TRAb, thyroid ultrasound and orbital computed tomography. This clonotype occurred many times. Its antigen is still unknown. There were TCR beta CDR3 regions amplified from RNA transcripts. TCR CDR3 underwent first-round RT-PCR with the HTBI primer set. From the multiplex PCR reads, TCRdb called clonotypes with MiXCR, one entry per CDR3 protein. This sample carries about 640,000 distinct CDR3 sequences, less than 25% of them seen once, and the ten largest clones take about 34%. The specimen sequenced was blood. The source is a man aged 30 to 39 with Graves' ophthalmopathy.

The CDR3, as DNA: TGCAGTGCTATCCGGGACAGTTTTAGCAATCAGCCCCAGCATTTT. Protein sequence: CSAIRDSFSNQPQHF. The V gene is TRBV20-1, the J gene TRBJ1-5, with 7 bases matching TRBD1. Germline V gene data show CDR1 as DFQATT and CDR2 as SNEGSKA (reference sequence). The V gene end was trimmed by 4 bases and the J gene end by 0 bases; junction bases not matched to a gene: 6. The CDR3 sequence is 15 residues long.